The rows below give T cell receptor beta chains drawn from one sample of a study of T cell responses to AZD1222 COVID-19 vaccine. Method: immunoSEQ multiplex PCR; TCRdb's copy keeps in-frame clones and lacks some. The sample records approximately 120,000 clones, approximately 86% being singletons. Specimen: peripheral blood, collected 28 days after the second AZD1222 dose. The receptor set was obtained from an adult who received the AZD1222 COVID-19 vaccine. The CDR3 runs from the conserved cysteine through the conserved F or W. D genes are given only for firm matches. Rows may omit the clone size; those that give it use once, few, many or a size class.

few | TRBJ1-1 | . | TRBV3-1/TRBV3-2 | CASSQDRTDRNTEAFF | TGTGCCAGCAGCCAAGACCGGACGGACCGGAACACTGAAGCTTTCTTT
. | TRBJ1-1 | TRBD1 | TRBV2 | CASSRRGDTEAFF | TGTGCCAGCAGCCGCAGGGGGGACACTGAAGCTTTCTTT
. | TRBJ1-1 | TRBD1 | TRBV5-1 | CASSEGQGKNTEAFF | TGCGCCAGCAGCGAGGGACAGGGGAAGAACACTGAAGCTTTCTTT
. | TRBJ2-7 | . | TRBV2 | CARTGPSSYEQYF | TGTGCCCGCACCGGACCGTCCTCCTACGAGCAGTACTTC
. | TRBJ2-7 | TRBD2 | TRBV11-3 | CASSETSGGAGEQYF | TGTGCCAGCAGCGAGACTAGCGGGGGGGCCGGGGAGCAGTACTTC
. | TRBJ2-1 | TRBD2 | TRBV30 | CAWSPGLVVDEQFF | TGTGCCTGGAGTCCGGGACTAGTGGTCGATGAGCAGTTCTTC
. | TRBJ2-1 | TRBD1 | TRBV19 | CASSMGWTGDLYNEQFF | TGTGCCAGTAGTATGGGGTGGACAGGGGACCTATACAATGAGCAGTTCTTC
once | TRBJ2-1 | . | TRBV7-3 | CASSLGLGNEQFF | TGTGCCAGCAGCCTGGGACTGGGCAATGAGCAGTTCTTC
. | TRBJ1-4 | . | TRBV7-2 | CASSLRQTNEKLFF | TGTGCCAGCAGCCTCCGACAGACTAATGAAAAACTGTTTTTT
. | TRBJ2-7 | . | TRBV11-2 | CASSSPLGTPDYHEQYF | TGTGCCAGCAGCTCCCCTCTCGGGACCCCGGATTACCACGAGCAGTACTTC
once | TRBJ1-5 | . | TRBV12-5 | CASGLLGKSNQPQHF | TGTGCTAGTGGTTTGTTGGGGAAAAGCAATCAGCCCCAGCATTTT
. | TRBJ2-7 | TRBD1 | TRBV6-5 | CASMGDRGRFEQYF | TGTGCCAGCATGGGGGACAGGGGGCGGTTCGAGCAGTACTTC
few | TRBJ2-1 | TRBD1 | TRBV29-1 | CSARDREYNEQFF | TGCAGCGCCCGGGACAGGGAATACAATGAGCAGTTCTTC
. | TRBJ2-1 | . | TRBV5-1 | CASKGEGEQFF | TGCGCCAGCAAGGGGGAGGGTGAGCAGTTCTTC
. | TRBJ2-3 | TRBD2 | TRBV5-1 | CASRGSGMTADTQYF | TGCGCCAGCAGGGGTAGCGGGATGACCGCAGATACGCAGTATTTT
. | TRBJ2-3 | TRBD1 | TRBV4-2 | CASSRDRVSTDTQYF | TGTGCCAGCAGCCGAGACAGGGTGAGCACAGATACGCAGTATTTT
once | TRBJ2-5 | . | TRBV3-1/TRBV3-2 | CASSQVPPGPQYF | TGTGCCAGCAGCCAAGTTCCCCCGGGCCCCCAGTACTTC
. | TRBJ1-1 | . | TRBV30 | CAWSVDWKPENTEAFF | TGTGCCTGGAGTGTAGACTGGAAGCCCGAGAACACTGAAGCTTTCTTT
few | TRBJ1-1 | TRBD1 | TRBV5-1 | CASSPQGAGTEAFF | TGCGCCAGCAGCCCGCAGGGGGCTGGGACTGAAGCTTTCTTT
. | TRBJ1-1 | TRBD1 | TRBV13 | CASSTGQLTEAFF | TGTGCCAGCAGCACGGGACAGCTCACTGAAGCTTTCTTT
. | TRBJ2-7 | . | TRBV19 | CASSMGPPYEQYF | TGTGCCAGTAGTATGGGACCCCCCTACGAGCAGTACTTC
. | TRBJ2-1 | TRBD1 | TRBV9 | CASSKEGAYEQFF | TGTGCCAGCAGCAAAGAGGGGGCCTATGAGCAGTTCTTC
. | TRBJ2-1 | TRBD2 | TRBV7-6 | CASSPPGTSGRADEQFF | TGTGCCAGCAGCCCACCCGGGACTAGCGGGAGGGCAGATGAGCAGTTCTTC
. | TRBJ1-2 | . | TRBV19 | CASSIQQVPNYGYTF | TGTGCCAGTAGTATACAACAGGTCCCTAACTATGGCTACACCTTC
. | TRBJ2-1 | TRBD2 | TRBV2 | CASTLAGADNEQFF | TGTGCCAGCACTCTAGCGGGGGCTGACAATGAGCAGTTCTTC
once | TRBJ2-5 | . | TRBV18 | CASSQDRETQYF | TGTGCCAGCTCACAGGATCGAGAGACCCAGTACTTC
. | TRBJ2-5 | . | TRBV11-3 | CASSPRTDKETQYF | TGTGCCAGCAGCCCCCGGACGGATAAAGAGACCCAGTACTTC
. | TRBJ2-7 | . | TRBV3-1/TRBV3-2 | CASSPQGYEQYF | TGTGCCAGCAGCCCACAGGGATACGAGCAGTACTTC
. | TRBJ1-6 | . | TRBV23-1 | CASPRSRRNSPLHF | TGCGCCAGCCCCAGGAGCAGGAGGAATTCACCCCTCCACTTT
. | TRBJ2-1 | TRBD2 | TRBV10-3 | CAINPKTGGSSYNEQFF | TGTGCCATCAACCCGAAGACGGGCGGGAGCTCCTACAATGAGCAGTTCTTC
few | TRBJ1-1 | . | TRBV28 | CASSLNEGRGNTEAFF | TGTGCCAGCAGTTTAAACGAGGGAAGGGGGAACACTGAAGCTTTCTTT
. | TRBJ2-1 | TRBD2 | TRBV5-1 | CASSLGGTSGRTYNEQFF | TGCGCCAGCAGCTTGGGTGGGACTAGCGGGAGGACCTACAATGAGCAGTTCTTC
. | TRBJ1-2 | . | TRBV30 | CAWSVTGWTRNGYTF | TGTGCCTGGAGTGTAACAGGGTGGACCAGGAACGGCTACACCTTC
. | TRBJ2-7 | . | TRBV6-5 | CASSRDSLYEQYF | TGTGCCAGCAGTAGGGACTCATTATACGAGCAGTACTTC
. | TRBJ2-7 | TRBD1 | TRBV5-1 | CASSLEGQAYEQYF | TGCGCCAGCAGCTTAGAAGGACAGGCCTACGAGCAGTACTTC
. | TRBJ2-7 | . | TRBV10-3 | CAISETRGYEQYF | TGTGCCATCAGTGAAACCAGGGGCTACGAGCAGTACTTC
. | TRBJ2-2 | . | TRBV2 | CASSEAPSTDGELFF | TGTGCCAGCAGTGAAGCACCGTCGACAGACGGGGAGCTGTTTTTT
. | TRBJ1-2 | . | TRBV28 | CASRPGQSPYYGYTF | TGTGCCAGCAGACCCGGACAGTCGCCGTACTATGGCTACACCTTC
. | TRBJ2-3 | . | TRBV27 | CASSSPGHGPSTDTQYF | TGTGCCAGCAGTTCACCGGGACACGGACCTTCCACAGATACGCAGTATTTT
. | TRBJ1-2 | . | TRBV2 | CASRRASYTF | TGTGCCAGCAGAAGGGCGAGCTACACCTTC
. | TRBJ2-7 | . | TRBV5-1 | CASSVADPDGAEQYF | TGCGCCAGCAGCGTAGCAGACCCCGACGGTGCCGAGCAGTACTTC
. | TRBJ1-5 | . | TRBV3-1/TRBV3-2 | CASSPGVRNQPQHF | TGTGCCAGCAGCCCGGGCGTTCGTAATCAGCCCCAGCATTTT
. | TRBJ1-1 | . | TRBV2 | CASSAATLNTEAFF | TGTGCCAGCAGTGCAGCGACCTTGAACACTGAAGCTTTCTTT
. | TRBJ2-5 | . | TRBV7-9 | CASSYSIGGGGETQYF | TGTGCCAGCAGCTACAGCATTGGCGGAGGGGGAGAGACCCAGTACTTC
. | TRBJ1-3 | . | TRBV19 | CASRPVLGGNTIYF | TGTGCCAGTAGGCCCGTCCTGGGAGGAAACACCATATATTTT
. | TRBJ1-6 | TRBD1 | TRBV6-5 | CASSYQGAFNSPLHF | TGTGCCAGCAGTTACCAGGGGGCCTTCAATTCACCCCTCCACTTT
. | TRBJ2-7 | TRBD1 | TRBV28 | CATRRTGSVYEQYF | TGTGCCACCCGCCGGACAGGGAGTGTATACGAGCAGTACTTC
. | TRBJ1-5 | . | TRBV2 | CASSERRASNQPQHF | TGTGCCAGCAGTGAAAGACGGGCTAGCAATCAGCCCCAGCATTTT
. | TRBJ2-1 | TRBD2 | TRBV25-1 | CASSEPGLAGALNEQFF | TGTGCCAGCAGTGAACCCGGACTAGCGGGCGCGTTGAATGAGCAGTTCTTC
. | TRBJ1-1 | . | TRBV3-1/TRBV3-2 | CASSKPMNTEAFF | TGTGCCAGCAGTAAACCGATGAACACTGAAGCTTTCTTT
. | TRBJ1-6 | TRBD1 | TRBV6-4 | CASSPTADRGGSPLHF | TGTGCCAGCAGCCCAACCGCGGACAGGGGTGGGTCACCCCTCCACTTT